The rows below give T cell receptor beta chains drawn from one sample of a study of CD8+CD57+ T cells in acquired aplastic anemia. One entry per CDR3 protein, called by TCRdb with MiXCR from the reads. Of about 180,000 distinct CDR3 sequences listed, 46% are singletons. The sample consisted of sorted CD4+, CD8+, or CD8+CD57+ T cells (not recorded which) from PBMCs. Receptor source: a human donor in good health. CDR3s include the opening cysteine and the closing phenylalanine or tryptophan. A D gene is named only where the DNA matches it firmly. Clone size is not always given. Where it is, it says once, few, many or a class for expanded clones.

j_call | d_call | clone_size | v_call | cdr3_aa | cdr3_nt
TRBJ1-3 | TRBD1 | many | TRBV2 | CASSEESGGVGNTIYF | TGTGCCAGCAGTGAAGAATCAGGGGGCGTCGGAAACACCATATATTTT
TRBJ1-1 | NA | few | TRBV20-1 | CSASPGVGDTEAFF | TGCAGTGCTAGCCCCGGGGTCGGGGACACTGAAGCTTTCTTT
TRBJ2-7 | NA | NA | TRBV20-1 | CSVTPGQRQYF | TGCAGTGTTACCCCCGGACAGAGGCAGTACTTC
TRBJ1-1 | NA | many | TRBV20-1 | CSARDSGNTEAFF | TGCAGTGCTAGAGATTCCGGGAACACTGAAGCTTTCTTT
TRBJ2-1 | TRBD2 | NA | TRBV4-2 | CASSVLGGGRDEQFF | TGTGCCAGCAGCGTCCTTGGCGGGGGGAGGGATGAGCAGTTCTTC
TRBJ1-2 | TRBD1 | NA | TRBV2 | CASSKPGQDNYGYTF | TGTGCCAGCAGTAAACCGGGACAGGATAACTATGGCTACACCTTC
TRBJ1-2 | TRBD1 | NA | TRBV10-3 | CAVGQVEGYTF | TGTGCCGTCGGACAGGTGGAAGGCTACACCTTC
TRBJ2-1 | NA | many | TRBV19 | CASSTGRENNEQFF | TGTGCCAGTAGTACAGGACGAGAAAACAATGAGCAGTTCTTC
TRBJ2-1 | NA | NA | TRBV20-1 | CSGSGSFDEQFF | TGCAGCGGTAGCGGATCTTTCGATGAGCAGTTCTTC
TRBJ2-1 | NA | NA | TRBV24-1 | CATSVGRVDEQFF | TGTGCCACCAGTGTTGGCAGGGTCGATGAGCAGTTCTTC
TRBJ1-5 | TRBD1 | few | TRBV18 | CASSPSGQGYQPQHF | TGTGCCAGCTCACCCTCAGGACAGGGGTATCAGCCCCAGCATTTT
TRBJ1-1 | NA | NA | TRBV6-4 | CASSDSTGREAFF | TGTGCCAGCAGTGACTCGACGGGTAGGGAAGCTTTCTTT
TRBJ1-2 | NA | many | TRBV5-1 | CASSLKDSSYLSNYGYTF | TGCGCCAGCAGCCTGAAGGACAGCAGCTATCTATCTAACTATGGCTACACCTTC
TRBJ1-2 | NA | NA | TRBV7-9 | CASSLDSMYGYTF | TGTGCCAGCAGCTTGGACAGCATGTATGGCTACACCTTC
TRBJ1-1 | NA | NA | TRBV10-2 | CATQQANTEAFF | TGCGCCACCCAGCAGGCGAACACTGAAGCTTTCTTT
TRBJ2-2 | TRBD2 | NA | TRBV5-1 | CASEVGTSGTGELFF | TGCGCCAGCGAAGTGGGGACTAGCGGCACCGGGGAGCTGTTTTTT
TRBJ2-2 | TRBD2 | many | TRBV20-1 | CSARDQTGGGTGELFF | TGCAGTGCTAGAGATCAGACGGGAGGAGGCACCGGGGAGCTGTTTTTT
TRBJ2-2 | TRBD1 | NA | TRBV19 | CASSIRQGIGGELFF | TGTGCCAGTAGTATTCGACAGGGTATTGGCGGGGAGCTGTTTTTT
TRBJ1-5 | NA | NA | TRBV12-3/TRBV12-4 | CASIHLRVRPFLETNQPQHF | TGTGCCAGCATCCACCTAAGGGTCCGCCCATTCTTAGAGACCAATCAGCCCCAGCATTTT
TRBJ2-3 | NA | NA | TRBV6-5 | CASSYSPGMNTQYF | TGTGCCAGCAGTTACAGCCCGGGGATGAATACGCAGTATTTT
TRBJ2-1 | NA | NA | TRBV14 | CASSYTRKNEQFF | TGTGCCAGCAGTTACACACGGAAGAATGAGCAGTTCTTC
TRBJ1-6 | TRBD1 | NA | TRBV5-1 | CASSLDRGDSPLHF | TGCGCCAGCAGCTTGGACAGGGGTGACTCACCCCTCCACTTT
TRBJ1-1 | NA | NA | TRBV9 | CASSVGSPRNTEAFF | TGTGCCAGCAGCGTAGGGTCACCTAGGAACACTGAAGCTTTCTTT
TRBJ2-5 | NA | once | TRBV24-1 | CATSARWESETQYF | TGTGCCACCAGTGCTAGGTGGGAAAGTGAGACCCAGTACTTC
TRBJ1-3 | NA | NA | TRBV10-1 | CASSDLFYGVSGNTIYF | TGCGCCAGCAGTGACCTATTCTATGGGGTCTCTGGAAACACCATATATTTT
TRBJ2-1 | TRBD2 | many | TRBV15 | CATSRDPGTSGGPTIF | TGTGCCACCAGCAGAGATCCTGGGACTAGCGGGGGCCCAACAATCTTC
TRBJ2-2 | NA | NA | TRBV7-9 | CASRAGISTGELFF | TGTGCCAGCAGGGCGGGGATTAGTACCGGGGAGCTGTTTTTT
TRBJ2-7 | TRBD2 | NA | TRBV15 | CATSRTGGSSYEQYF | TGTGCCACCAGCAGGACGGGGGGTTCTTCCTACGAGCAGTACTTC
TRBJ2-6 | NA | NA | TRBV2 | CASSRDTGSGANVLTF | TGTGCCAGCAGTAGGGACACCGGCTCTGGGGCCAACGTCCTGACTTTC
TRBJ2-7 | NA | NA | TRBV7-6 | CASSLDEVSYEQYF | TGTGCCAGCAGCTTAGATGAAGTCTCCTACGAGCAGTACTTC
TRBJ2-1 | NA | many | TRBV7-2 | CASSLVYSSVGYNEQFF | TGTGCCAGCAGCTTAGTATATTCTAGCGTCGGCTACAATGAGCAGTTCTTC
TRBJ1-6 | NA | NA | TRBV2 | CASRTGGSPLHF | TGTGCCAGTAGGACGGGGGGCTCACCCCTCCACTTT
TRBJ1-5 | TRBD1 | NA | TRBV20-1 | CSARPGTANQPQHF | TGCAGTGCCAGACCCGGGACAGCAAATCAGCCCCAGCATTTT
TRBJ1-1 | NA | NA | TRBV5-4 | CASTGRNTEAFF | TGTGCCAGCACCGGTCGTAACACTGAAGCTTTCTTT